These 13 T cell receptor beta chains originate from one sample sequenced in a study of T-cell memory formation after mild COVID-19. TCRdb reanalysed the 5' RACE reads using MiXCR and keeps one entry per CDR3 protein. The sample includes some 440,000 distinct CDR3 sequences, nearly 25% seen only once; the top ten take 12%. The source material was PBMCs or a T cell subset sorted from them (not recorded which). The origin of the receptors is an adult woman who had mild COVID-19 (a few samples of this study predate the infection). Cell type and time point are not known.

There are a few counts of this clonotype. V usage is TRBV3-1 and J usage is TRBJ2-1; a weak D match, TRBD1 (5 bases). The CDR3 contains 18 residues. The V gene's germline CDR1 is LGHDT and CDR2 YNNKEL (reference sequence). Between the trimmed V and J ends, which lost 2 bases and 5 bases, there was a span of 22 bases. The CDR3 DNA reads as TGTGCCAGCAGCCAACCCCCGAGTGGGGCCGGGTACAACAATGAGCAGTTCTTC. This gives the protein CASSQPPSGAGYNNEQFF.

This clonotype was seen a handful of times. The rearrangement links TRBV4-3 to TRBJ2-3; the D gene could be TRBD1 or TRBD2 (5 bases each). The CDR3 is 17 residues long. The V end was cut by 0 bases, the J end by 0 bases, with 13 bases between. Germline V CDR1 and CDR2: LGHNA, YSLEER. The CDR3 DNA follows: TGCGCCAGCAGCCAAGATTACGAGGGGAGAAGCACAGATACGCAGTATTTT. Encoded protein: CASSQDYEGRSTDTQYF.

There are many counts of this clonotype. The chain joins TRBV18 to TRBJ2-4, with D uncertain. Germline V gene data show CDR1 as KGHSH and CDR2 as LQKENI. The CDR3 sequence is 13 residues long. V lost 5 bases, J lost 4 bases, and 9 bases lay in between. Here the CDR3 DNA reads TGTGCCAGCTCAGAGACGAGGAAAAACATTCAGTACTTC. It specifies CASSETRKNIQYF.

There are a few counts of this clonotype. This sequence joins TRBV27 and TRBJ2-1, with TRBD2 identical over 10 bases. Germline assignment: CDR1 MNHEY and CDR2 SMNVEV (reference sequence). CDR3 length: 15 residues. V trimming: 6 bases; J trimming: 4 bases; junction bases outside the gene matches: 6. CDR3 in amino acids: CASRSGTSEYNEQFF. The CDR3 bases are TGTGCCAGCAGATCCGGGACTAGCGAGTACAATGAGCAGTTCTTC.

The chain carries TRBV30 and TRBJ1-3; D call uncertain. Trimming cost V 3 bases and J 0 bases, with 12 bases left between them. The CDR3 loop spans 15 amino acids. Per germline, CDR1 GTSNPN and CDR2 SVGIG (reference sequence). The CDR3 region is CAWRPLGSSGNTIYF. DNA of the CDR3: TGTGCCTGGAGACCGCTTGGGAGCTCTGGAAACACCATATATTTT.

This clonotype appeared a few times. The J gene is TRBJ1-2, the V gene TRBV29-1; 10 bases match TRBD1. Trimming took 6 bases from V and 6 from J; bases not matched to a gene: 16. CDR1 and CDR2 (germline): SQVTM, ANQGSEA. CDR3 length: 16 amino acids. This CDR3 is CSVDRRESGTGDGYTF. In DNA form, the CDR3 reads TGCAGCGTAGACCGTAGGGAGTCCGGGACAGGGGATGGCTACACCTTC.

Only one count was recorded for this clonotype. V and J are TRBV10-3 and TRBJ2-7; 8 bases match TRBD1. Germline CDR1 is ENHRY and CDR2 is SYGVKD. V dropped 7 bases and J dropped 4; count of bases not matched to a gene: 6. The CDR3 is made up of 13 amino acids. The DNA for the CDR3 is TGTGCCATCACCCGGACAGGGTCATACGAGCAGTACTTC. Residues: CAITRTGSYEQYF.

V gene TRBV20-1 combines with J gene TRBJ2-1, with D tentatively TRBD1 (6 bases). Germline V gene data show CDR1 as DFQATT and CDR2 as SNEGSKA (reference sequence). This CDR3 is 16 amino acids long. V was clipped by 0 bases and J by 4 bases, with 16 bases between them. CDR3: CSAREGPRGPYNEQFF. The DNA for the CDR3 is TGCAGTGCTAGAGAGGGGCCCAGGGGACCTTACAATGAGCAGTTCTTC.

The chain carries TRBV5-5 and TRBJ2-7, with a tentative D call TRBD2 (5 bases). CDR1 is SGHKS and CDR2 is YYEKEE in the germline V gene (reference sequence). Trimming took off 4 bases at V and 0 bases at J, with 8 bases between the two ends. The CDR3 covers 13 residues. CDR3 sequence: CASSTGNSYEQYF. DNA for the CDR3: TGTGCCAGCAGCACGGGGAACTCCTACGAGCAGTACTTC.

The chain combines TRBV9 with TRBJ2-3; D is undetermined. The CDR3 is made up of 14 amino acids. Germline CDR1 SGDLS, CDR2 YYNGEE. The V end was cut by 4 bases, the J end by 4 bases, with 13 bases between. The DNA for the CDR3 is TGTGCCAGCAGCCCCCCTTACGTGTCAGATACGCAGTATTTT. It specifies CASSPPYVSDTQYF. The full variable domain, completed using reference TRBV9 and TRBJ2-3, is DSGVTQTPKHLITATGQRVTLRCSPRSGDLSVYWYQQSLDQGLQFLIQYYNGEERAKGNILERFSAQQFPDLHSELNLSSLELGDSALYFCASSPPYVSDTQYFGPGTRLTVL.

This clonotype is a singleton in its sample. The chain links TRBV7-9 to TRBJ2-5, with TRBD1 identical over 9 bases. Germline assignment: CDR1 SEHNR and CDR2 FQNEAQ (reference sequence). This CDR3 is 15 amino acids long. Trimming removed 1 base from V and 4 bases from J; junction bases left unmatched: 4. The CDR3, as DNA: TGTGCCAGCAGCTTAGGGGACAGGGCGCGAGAGACCCAGTACTTC. The encoded protein is CASSLGDRARETQYF.

This clonotype was observed at least ten times. The gene calls are TRBV10-3 and TRBJ2-2, with 10 positions matching TRBD2. CDR1 and CDR2 (germline): ENHRY, SYGVKD. The CDR3 spans 17 residues. V lost 3 bases, J lost 6 bases, and 10 bases stayed unmatched. CDR3 nucleotide sequence: TGTGCCATCAGTGACTGGCTAGCGGGAGCGAAGTCCGGGGAGCTGTTTTTT. Its translation is CAISDWLAGAKSGELFF.

V and J are TRBV29-1 and TRBJ2-1; 7 bases align to TRBD2. Germline CDR1 reads SQVTM; CDR2 reads ANQGSEA. This CDR3 is built from 13 residues. Trimming at V came to 8 bases and at J to 7 bases, leaving 11 bases not matched to a gene. As DNA, the CDR3 is TGCAGCTTCGAACCGTTGGGGGGGAATGAGCAGTTCTTC. It encodes CSFEPLGGNEQFF.